The 28 T cell receptor beta chains in this list originate from one sample, sequenced in a study of blood T cell repertoires in COVID-19. Libraries were prepared by immunoSEQ multiplex PCR; TCRdb keeps only in-frame clonotypes and omits some of them. Of 250,000 or so clones listed, more than 75% were seen once; the top ten hold about 1.5%. The sample consisted of PBMCs or T cells enriched from blood (not recorded which). The receptors here all came from a woman aged 50 to 65 who had recovered from COVID-19.

V usage is TRBV4-1 and J usage is TRBJ1-5; D is possibly TRBD1 (5 bases). Germline lookup yields CDR1 MGHRA and CDR2 YSYEKL. There are 16 residues in the CDR3. V lost 1 base and J 0 bases, leaving 10 bases between the germline ends. CDR3 in DNA: TGCGCCAGCAGCCAAGCAGGACATCCTAGCAATCAGCCCCAGCATTTT. It is translated as CASSQAGHPSNQPQHF.

This chain uses TRBV6-5 with TRBJ1-2, with a weak D call TRBD1 (5 bases). CDR1 is MNHEY and CDR2 is SVGAGI in the germline V gene. Trimming pared 3 bases from V and 7 bases from J, leaving 15 bases between. The CDR3 is 14 amino acids. The CDR3 DNA reads TGTGCCAGCAGTTATCCCTTCCAGGGCGGTGGCTACACCTTC. It is translated as CASSYPFQGGGYTF.

The chain combines TRBV11-2 with TRBJ2-1, with a possible D match to TRBD2 (6 bases). The V end was cut by 5 bases, the J end by 8 bases, with 19 bases between. This CDR3 contains 15 residues. CDR1 SGHAT and CDR2 FQNNGV come from the germline V gene. This CDR3 reads CASSPNGLPEDEQFF. CDR3 in DNA: TGTGCCAGCAGCCCAAACGGACTACCGGAGGATGAGCAGTTCTTC.

This rearrangement joins TRBV10-2 to TRBJ2-2; perhaps TRBD1 as D (5 bases). The germline V gene encodes CDR1 WSHSY and CDR2 SAAADI. The CDR3 sequence is 13 residues long. Trimming stripped 7 bases from V and 3 bases from J, with 9 bases between. The CDR3 protein is CASNGQDTGELFF. The CDR3 nucleotides read TGCGCCAGCAATGGACAAGACACCGGGGAGCTGTTTTTT.

The rearrangement joins TRBV27 to TRBJ2-2; 9 bases match TRBD2. The length of the CDR3 is 14 residues. CDR1 is MNHEY, CDR2 SMNVEV, per germline (reference sequence). J lost 7 bases, V lost 5 bases, and 5 bases had no gene match. CDR3 protein: CASSPRLAVGELFF. For the CDR3, the DNA is TGTGCCAGCAGTCCTCGACTAGCGGTCGGGGAGCTGTTTTTT.

This rearrangement joins TRBV11-2 to TRBJ1-4; a weak D match, TRBD1 (5 bases). CDR1 is SGHAT and CDR2 is FQNNGV in the germline V gene. The V end was cut by 0 bases, the J end by 7 bases, with 12 bases between. The CDR3 has 15 residues. The chain's CDR3 is CASSLDRTSIEKLFF. The CDR3 DNA reads as TGTGCCAGCAGCTTAGATCGGACATCCATTGAAAAACTGTTTTTT.

The rearrangement uses TRBV3-1 (or the pseudogene TRBV3-2) and TRBJ2-2; D might be TRBD1 (6 bases). V dropped 1 base and J dropped 7 bases, with 16 bases sitting between them. The germline CDR1 and CDR2 sequences are LGHDT and YNNKEL (reference sequence). This CDR3 comprises 16 residues. CDR3 residues: CASSQGITAGDGELFF. In DNA form, the CDR3 reads TGTGCCAGCAGCCAAGGCATTACGGCAGGGGACGGGGAGCTGTTTTTT.

The V gene is TRBV9, the J gene TRBJ2-5; 7 bases map to TRBD2. The CDR3 covers 14 residues. With V trimmed by 0 bases and J by 5 bases, 4 bases remained unmatched. CDR1 and CDR2 (germline): SGDLS, YYNGEE. In nucleotides, the CDR3 is TGTGCCAGCAGCGTAGCTAGCGGAGCGGAGACCCAGTACTTC. Translated, it gives CASSVASGAETQYF.

This clone was detected only once. The chain employs TRBV18 and TRBJ2-5; 7 bases agree with TRBD2. Germline CDR1 KGHSH, CDR2 LQKENI. The J segment lost 2 bases and the V segment lost 5 bases, leaving 5 bases of the junction unmatched. The CDR3 runs to 14 residues. This CDR3 reads CASSSSGTQETQYF. The CDR3 bases are TGTGCCAGCTCATCAAGCGGGACTCAAGAGACCCAGTACTTC. Looking up the rest from reference TRBV18 and TRBJ2-5 gives the full variable domain: NAGVMQNPRHLVRRRGQEARLRCSPMKGHSHVYWYRQLPEEGLKFMVYLQKENIIDESGMPKERFSAEFPKEGPSILRIQQVVRGDSAAYFCASSSSGTQETQYFGPGTRLLVL.

This rearrangement joins TRBV28 to TRBJ1-2; D remains unclear. Trimming stripped 3 bases from V and 2 bases from J, with 10 bases between. The CDR3 has 14 residues. Germline values: CDR1 MDHEN, CDR2 SYDVKM. The DNA for the CDR3 is TGTGCCAGCAGTTTGCACGCGGGGAACTATGGCTACACCTTC. Its translation is CASSLHAGNYGYTF.

The chain is built from TRBV7-3 and TRBJ2-7, with 7 bases matching TRBD2. This CDR3 contains 14 residues. The V gene's germline CDR1 is SGHTA and CDR2 FQGTGA. V was pared by 1 base and J by 3 bases, with 3 bases of the junction left unmatched. CDR3 coding DNA: TGTGCCAGCAGCTTAAGCGGGAGAGACTACGAGCAGTACTTC. It encodes CASSLSGRDYEQYF.

This clone came up a few times. The chain links TRBV19 to TRBJ1-2; the D gene is possibly TRBD1 (6 bases). CDR1 is LNHDA, CDR2 SQIVND, per germline (reference sequence). This CDR3 is 15 amino acids long. The V end was cut by 6 bases, the J end by 3 bases, with 17 bases between. As DNA, the CDR3 is TGTGCCAGTAGCCTACAAGTTGGGGGCTACTATGGCTACACCTTC. It is translated as CASSLQVGGYYGYTF.

The chain joins TRBV30 to TRBJ1-1; unclear D gene. The V end was cut by 6 bases, the J end by 11 bases, with 22 bases between. Germline CDR1 GTSNPN, CDR2 SVGIG (reference sequence). The CDR3 has 13 amino acids. This CDR3 reads CACLTVVRSRAFF. CDR3 sequence (DNA): TGTGCCTGCCTAACAGTGGTGCGTTCTCGGGCTTTCTTT.

The V and J genes are TRBV27 and TRBJ1-5, with 7 bases that match TRBD1. The CDR3 is 18 amino acids. From germline, CDR1 is MNHEY and CDR2 SMNVEV (reference sequence). With V trimmed by 7 bases and J by 1 base, 16 bases remained unmatched. CDR3 sequence reads: CASTRGGAVGDSNQPQHF. The CDR3 bases are TGTGCCAGCACCCGAGGGGGCGCCGTAGGGGACAGCAATCAGCCCCAGCATTTT.

V and J are TRBV12-3 or TRBV12-4 and TRBJ2-7, with D possibly TRBD1 on 5 matching bases. The CDR3 extends over 13 amino acids. Trimming removed 3 bases from V and 3 bases from J, with 9 bases in between. CDR3 sequence reads: CASSLRRGYEQYF. CDR3 in DNA: TGTGCCAGCAGTTTGAGAAGGGGCTACGAGCAGTACTTC.

This clone was recorded only once. CDR3 bases: TGTGCCAGCAGCCAGGGACGGGGACAGGGGATCACTGAAGCTTTCTTT. Encoded protein: CASSQGRGQGITEAFF. The chain recombines TRBV3-1 (or the pseudogene TRBV3-2) with TRBJ1-1; 10 nucleotides line up with TRBD1. Germline V gives CDR1 LGHDT, CDR2 YNNKEL (reference sequence). This CDR3 contains 16 residues. The junction had 8 bases not matched to a gene; V was cut back by 3 bases and J by 4 bases.

The V call is TRBV29-1, the J call TRBJ2-7; 10 bases match TRBD2. J gave up 5 bases and V 3 bases, and 4 bases lay outside the gene matches. Germline CDR1 is SQVTM and CDR2 is ANQGSEA. This CDR3 is built from 13 residues. The CDR3 DNA follows: TGCAGCGTTGAGGTAGCGGGAGGACACGAGCAGTACTTC. Encoded protein: CSVEVAGGHEQYF.

This chain uses TRBV5-4 with TRBJ2-3; 9 bases are a match to TRBD1. V lost 4 bases, J lost 0 bases, and 3 bases stayed unmatched. The CDR3 loop spans 15 amino acids. CDR1 and CDR2 (germline): SGHNT, YYREEE (reference sequence). The CDR3 DNA reads as TGTGCCAGCAGCGCCGGGACAGGGAGCACAGATACGCAGTATTTT. Translating gives CASSAGTGSTDTQYF.

J is TRBJ2-6 and V is TRBV3-1 (or the pseudogene TRBV3-2); no clear D gene. CDR3 length equals 15 residues. V shed 0 bases and J shed 1 base, with 4 bases lying between them. CDR1 is LGHDT, CDR2 YNNKEL, per germline (reference sequence). The CDR3 spells CASSQDSSGANVLTF. CDR3 in DNA: TGTGCCAGCAGCCAAGACAGTTCTGGGGCCAACGTCCTGACTTTC.

The V gene is TRBV10-2, the J gene TRBJ2-7; 12 nucleotides agree with TRBD2. The CDR3 runs 15 residues. The germline CDR1 and CDR2 sequences are WSHSY and SAAADI. Losses at the gene ends were 0 bases for V and 3 bases for J; bases not matched to a gene: 0. The CDR3 is CASSESGLAGYEQYF. The CDR3 region has the DNA TGCGCCAGCAGTGAGTCGGGACTAGCGGGCTACGAGCAGTACTTC.

The chain recombines TRBV7-3 with TRBJ2-3; weak D call: TRBD2 (6 bases). Germline V lookup: CDR1 SGHTA, CDR2 FQGTGA. The CDR3 has 13 amino acids. The germline V and J ends were trimmed by 5 bases and 6 bases, with 12 bases remaining between them. CDR3 loop: CASSGGTDDTQYF. The CDR3 nucleotides read TGTGCCAGCAGCGGGGGGACGGACGATACGCAGTATTTT.

This rearrangement joins TRBV29-1 to TRBJ2-7, with D perhaps matching TRBD2 (5 bases). This CDR3 is built from 12 residues. V lost 3 bases and J lost 3, with 9 bases in between. Germline CDR1 reads SQVTM; CDR2 reads ANQGSEA. This chain's CDR3 is CSVESGSYEQYF. The CDR3 DNA is TGCAGCGTTGAGTCTGGGAGCTACGAGCAGTACTTC.

In nucleotides, the CDR3 is TGTGCCAGCGGACAGGGGAACACCGGGGAGCTGTTTTTT. This translates into CASGQGNTGELFF. The chain couples TRBV3-1 (or the pseudogene TRBV3-2) to TRBJ2-2; 8 bases are a match to TRBD1. With 8 bases clipped from V and 1 base from J, the junction kept 0 bases outside the gene matches. The CDR3 contains 13 residues. Germline values: CDR1 LGHDT, CDR2 YNNKEL (reference sequence).

Only a few counts were recorded for this clone. V gene TRBV24-1 combines with J gene TRBJ1-5, with D hard to call. The CDR3 runs to 15 residues. CDR1 is KGHDR and CDR2 is SFDVKD in the germline V gene. With 0 bases removed from V and 7 bases from J, the gap between germline ends came to 12 bases. The CDR3 loop reads CATSDLKAGQQPQHF. The DNA for the CDR3 is TGTGCCACCAGTGATTTGAAGGCAGGCCAACAGCCCCAGCATTTT.

The rearrangement uses TRBV3-1 (or the pseudogene TRBV3-2) and TRBJ2-1; no definite D call. The germline gives CDR1 LGHDT, CDR2 YNNKEL (reference sequence). V was pared by 1 base and J by 1 base, with 8 bases between. The CDR3 runs to 15 residues. The CDR3 sequence is CASSQVKNSYNEQFF. For the CDR3, the DNA is TGTGCCAGCAGCCAAGTAAAAAATTCCTACAATGAGCAGTTCTTC.

The chain recombines TRBV5-1 with TRBJ2-1; a possible D gene is TRBD2 (6 bases). The CDR3 has 15 amino acids. The V end was cut by 4 bases, the J end by 10 bases, with 21 bases between. Germline CDR1 and CDR2: SGHRS and YFSETQ. The CDR3 DNA reads TGCGCCAGCAGCAAGCAAGCCTCGGGAGACCAGGAGCAGTTCTTC. The encoded protein is CASSKQASGDQEQFF. The full variable domain, with the rest looked up from reference TRBV5-1 and TRBJ2-1, is KAGVTQTPRYLIKTRGQQVTLSCSPISGHRSVSWYQQTPGQGLQFLFEYFSETQRNKGNFPGRFSGRQFSNSRSEMNVSTLELGDSALYLCASSKQASGDQEQFFGPGTRLTVL.

V gene TRBV10-3 combines with J gene TRBJ2-1, with 8 bases that match TRBD2. The V gene's germline CDR1 is ENHRY and CDR2 SYGVKD. The CDR3 consists of 16 residues. V gave up 7 bases and J gave up 1 base; unmatched junction bases: 9. CDR3 DNA: TGTGCCATCAAACCCAATACGGGAGGGTCCTACAATGAGCAGTTCTTC. Translation: CAIKPNTGGSYNEQFF.

The gene calls are TRBV4-1 and TRBJ2-5; unclear D gene. The CDR3 extends over 15 amino acids. The V gene's germline CDR1 is MGHRA and CDR2 YSYEKL. Trimming cost V 0 bases and J 5 bases, with 13 bases left between them. Here the CDR3 DNA reads TGCGCCAGCAGCCAAGAGCAGCGAATGTTTGAGACCCAGTACTTC. It specifies CASSQEQRMFETQYF.